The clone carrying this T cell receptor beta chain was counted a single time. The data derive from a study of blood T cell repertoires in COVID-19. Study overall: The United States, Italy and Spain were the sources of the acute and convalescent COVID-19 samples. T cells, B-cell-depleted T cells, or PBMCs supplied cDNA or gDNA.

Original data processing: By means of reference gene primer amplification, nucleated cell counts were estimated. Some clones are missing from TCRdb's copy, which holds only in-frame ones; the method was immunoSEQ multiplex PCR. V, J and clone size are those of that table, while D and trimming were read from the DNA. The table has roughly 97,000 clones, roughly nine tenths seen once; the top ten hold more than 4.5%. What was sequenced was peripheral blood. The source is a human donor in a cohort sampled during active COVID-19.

CDR3 sequence: CASSYQGASGEQYF. The CDR3 bases are TGCGCCAGCAGTTACCAGGGGGCTTCGGGCGAGCAGTACTTC. This chain uses TRBV5-1 with TRBJ2-7; TRBD1 matches at 8 bases. The CDR3 spans 14 residues. J lost 6 bases, V lost 5 bases, and 10 bases had no gene match. Germline lookup yields CDR1 SGHRS and CDR2 YFSETQ.